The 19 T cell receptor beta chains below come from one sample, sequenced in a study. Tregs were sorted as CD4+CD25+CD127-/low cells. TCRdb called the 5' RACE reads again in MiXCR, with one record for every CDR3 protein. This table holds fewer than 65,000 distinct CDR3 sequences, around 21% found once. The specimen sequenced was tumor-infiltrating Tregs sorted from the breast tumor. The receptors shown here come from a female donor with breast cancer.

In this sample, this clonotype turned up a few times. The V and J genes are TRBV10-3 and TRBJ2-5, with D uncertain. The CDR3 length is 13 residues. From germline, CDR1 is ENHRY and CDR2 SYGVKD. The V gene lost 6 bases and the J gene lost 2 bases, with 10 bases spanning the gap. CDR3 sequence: CAIRGSRQETQYF. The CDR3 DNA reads TGTGCCATCAGAGGTTCTAGGCAAGAGACCCAGTACTTC.

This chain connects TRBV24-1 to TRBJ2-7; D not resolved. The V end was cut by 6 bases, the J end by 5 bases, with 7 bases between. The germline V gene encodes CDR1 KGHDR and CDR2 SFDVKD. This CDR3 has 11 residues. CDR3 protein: CATSIEDEQYF. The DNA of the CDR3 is TGTGCCACCAGTATAGAGGACGAGCAGTACTTC.

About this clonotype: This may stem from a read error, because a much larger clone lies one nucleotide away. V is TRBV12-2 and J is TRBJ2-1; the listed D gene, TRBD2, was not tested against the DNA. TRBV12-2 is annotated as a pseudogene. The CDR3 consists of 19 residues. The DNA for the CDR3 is TGTGCAAGTCGCTCCACTACGCCCAATAGAGCGGGAGGGGTGGGTGAGCAGTTCTTC. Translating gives CASRSTTPNRAGGVGEQFF.

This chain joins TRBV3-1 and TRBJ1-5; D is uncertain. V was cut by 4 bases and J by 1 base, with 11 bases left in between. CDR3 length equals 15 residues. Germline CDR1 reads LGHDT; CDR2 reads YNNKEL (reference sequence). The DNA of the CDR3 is TGTGCCAGCAGCCGAGACCTAGCGAGCAATCAGCCCCAGCATTTT. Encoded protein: CASSRDLASNQPQHF.

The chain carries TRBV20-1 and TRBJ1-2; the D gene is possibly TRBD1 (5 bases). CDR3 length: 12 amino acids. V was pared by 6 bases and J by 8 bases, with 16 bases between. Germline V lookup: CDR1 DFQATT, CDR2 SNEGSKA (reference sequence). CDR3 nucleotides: TGCAGTGCCCTTCAGGGATCGGGGGGCTACACCTTC. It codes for CSALQGSGGYTF.

CDR3 sequence (DNA): TGTGCCAGCAGCTTGGCCTACAGCGGGGACGGCACAGATACGCAGTATTTT. This sequence encodes CASSLAYSGDGTDTQYF. The chain links TRBV7-2 to TRBJ2-3; 7 bases are shared with TRBD2. The CDR3 loop spans 17 amino acids. Germline assignment: CDR1 SGHTA and CDR2 FQGNSA. V shed 3 bases and J 1 base; nucleotides not matched to a gene: 10.

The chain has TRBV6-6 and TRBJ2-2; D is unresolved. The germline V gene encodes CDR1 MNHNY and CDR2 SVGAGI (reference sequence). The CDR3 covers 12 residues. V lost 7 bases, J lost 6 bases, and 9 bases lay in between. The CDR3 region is CASTTGPGELFF. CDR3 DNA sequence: TGTGCCAGCACAACGGGTCCCGGGGAGCTGTTTTTT.

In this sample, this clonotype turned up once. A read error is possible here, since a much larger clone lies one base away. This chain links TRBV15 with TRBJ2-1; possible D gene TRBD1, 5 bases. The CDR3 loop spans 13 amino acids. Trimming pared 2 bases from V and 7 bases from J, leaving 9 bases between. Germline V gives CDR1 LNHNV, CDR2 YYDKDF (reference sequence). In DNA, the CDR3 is TGTGCCACCAGCAGACAGGGTATAAATGAGCAGTTCTTC. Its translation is CATSRQGINEQFF.

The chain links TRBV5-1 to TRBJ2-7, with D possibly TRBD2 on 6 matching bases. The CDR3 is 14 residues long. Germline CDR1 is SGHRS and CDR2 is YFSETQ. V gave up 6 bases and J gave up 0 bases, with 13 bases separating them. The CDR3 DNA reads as TGCGCCAGCACCGTAGGCGGGGTCTCCTACGAGCAGTACTTC. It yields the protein CASTVGGVSYEQYF.

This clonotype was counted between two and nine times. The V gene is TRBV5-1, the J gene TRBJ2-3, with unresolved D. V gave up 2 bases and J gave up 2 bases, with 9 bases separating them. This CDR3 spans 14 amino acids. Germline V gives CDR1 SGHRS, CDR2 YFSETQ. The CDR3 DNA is TGCGCCAGCAGCTTCGGCCGTTACACAGATACGCAGTATTTT. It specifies CASSFGRYTDTQYF.

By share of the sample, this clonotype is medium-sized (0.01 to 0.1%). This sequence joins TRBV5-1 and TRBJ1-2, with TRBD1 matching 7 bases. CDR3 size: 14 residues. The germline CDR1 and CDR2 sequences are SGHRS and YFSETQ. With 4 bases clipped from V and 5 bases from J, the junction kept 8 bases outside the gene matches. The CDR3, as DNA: TGCGCCAGCAGCCCGGACGGGACAGAATATGGCTACACCTTC. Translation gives CASSPDGTEYGYTF.

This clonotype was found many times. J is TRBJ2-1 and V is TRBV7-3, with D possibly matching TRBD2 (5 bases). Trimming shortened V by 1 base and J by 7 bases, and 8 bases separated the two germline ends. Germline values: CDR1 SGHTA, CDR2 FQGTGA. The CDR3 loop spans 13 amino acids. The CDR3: CASSLMRENEQFF. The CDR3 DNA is TGTGCCAGCAGCTTAATGAGGGAAAATGAGCAGTTCTTC.

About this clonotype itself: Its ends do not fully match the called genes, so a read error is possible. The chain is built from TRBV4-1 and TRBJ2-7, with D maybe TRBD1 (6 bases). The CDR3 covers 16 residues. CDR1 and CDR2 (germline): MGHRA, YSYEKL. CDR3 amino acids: CANSQDLGGFSYEQYF. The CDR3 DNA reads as TGCGCCAACAGCCAAGACTTAGGGGGATTCTCCTACGAGCAGTACTTC.

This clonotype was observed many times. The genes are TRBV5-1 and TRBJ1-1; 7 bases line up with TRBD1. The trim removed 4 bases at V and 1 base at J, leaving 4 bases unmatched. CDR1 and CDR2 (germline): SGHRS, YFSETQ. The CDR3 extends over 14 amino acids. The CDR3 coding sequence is TGCGCCAGCAGCACGGGACAGCCGAACACTGAAGCTTTCTTT. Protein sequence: CASSTGQPNTEAFF.

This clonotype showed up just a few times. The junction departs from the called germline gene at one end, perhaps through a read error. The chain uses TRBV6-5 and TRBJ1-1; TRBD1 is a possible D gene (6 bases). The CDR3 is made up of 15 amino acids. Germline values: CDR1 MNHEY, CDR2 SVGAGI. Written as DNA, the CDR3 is TGTGCCAGCAGTTACTCGATCCAGGGGATTGCTGAAGCTTCCTTT. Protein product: CASSYSIQGIAEASF.

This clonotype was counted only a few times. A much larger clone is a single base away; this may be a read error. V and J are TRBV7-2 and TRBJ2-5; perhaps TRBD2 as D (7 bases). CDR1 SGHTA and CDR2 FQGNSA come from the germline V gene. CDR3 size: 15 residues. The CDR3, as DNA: TGTGCCAGCGGCTTACAATTAGGGGGGGGTGAGACCCAGTACTTC. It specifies CASGLQLGGGETQYF.

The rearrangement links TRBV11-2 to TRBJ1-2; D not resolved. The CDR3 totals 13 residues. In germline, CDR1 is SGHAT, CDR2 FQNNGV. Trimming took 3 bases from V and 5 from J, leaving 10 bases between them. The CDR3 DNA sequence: TGTGCCAGCAGCTTGGTCCCGGAATATGGCTACACCTTC. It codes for CASSLVPEYGYTF.

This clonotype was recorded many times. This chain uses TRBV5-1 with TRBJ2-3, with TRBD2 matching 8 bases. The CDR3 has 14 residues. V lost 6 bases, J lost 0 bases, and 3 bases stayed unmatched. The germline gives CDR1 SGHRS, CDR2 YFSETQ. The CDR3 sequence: CASKTSGSTDTQYF. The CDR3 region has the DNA TGCGCCAGCAAAACTAGCGGCAGCACAGATACGCAGTATTTT.

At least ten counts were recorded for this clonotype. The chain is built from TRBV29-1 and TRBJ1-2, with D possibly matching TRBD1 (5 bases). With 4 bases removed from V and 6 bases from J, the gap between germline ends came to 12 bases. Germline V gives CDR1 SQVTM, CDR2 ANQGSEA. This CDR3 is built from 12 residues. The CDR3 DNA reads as TGCAGCGTTGGAGCAGGGTCCGATGGCTACACCTTC. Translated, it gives CSVGAGSDGYTF.